Below are 30 T cell receptor beta chains sequenced from a single sample in a study of response to subunit inactivated influenza vaccine. TCRdb re-derived calls from the RT-PCR reads in MiXCR, one entry per CDR3 protein. The data hold over 150,000 distinct CDR3 sequences, with 9.2% observed a single time. The source was non-naive T cells sorted from PBMCs, collected on the day of vaccination. Source of these receptors: a middle-aged man who received an inactivated influenza vaccine.

This clonotype occurred many times. The CDR3 DNA reads as TGTGCCAGCAGCTTAGAAGGGTCCTTAACCTACGAGCAGTACTTC. It is translated as CASSLEGSLTYEQYF. The chain combines TRBV13 with TRBJ2-7; D remains unclear. V lost 1 base and J 2 bases, leaving 12 bases between the germline ends. The CDR3 covers 15 residues. Germline V gene sequence: CDR1 PRHDT, CDR2 FYEKMQ (reference sequence).

This clonotype was recorded only once. The germline gene is not matched at one end of the junction; a read error may be the cause. Here the CDR3 reads CAISLTWDTEAFF. For the CDR3, the DNA is TGCGCCATCAGCTTGACCTGGGACACTGAAGCTTTCTTT. The J gene is TRBJ1-1, the V gene TRBV5-1, with D unresolved. CDR3 length: 13 amino acids. Germline assignment: CDR1 SGHRS and CDR2 YFSETQ.

This clonotype has only a few counts. V and J are TRBV4-3 and TRBJ2-7; D call uncertain. CDR3 length: 14 amino acids. CDR1 and CDR2 from the germline V gene are LGHNA and YSLEER. V was shortened by 0 bases and J by 6 bases, with 12 bases between the two germline ends. Here the CDR3 reads CASSQEIRPSEQYF. As DNA, the CDR3 is TGCGCCAGCAGCCAAGAGATTCGCCCCTCCGAGCAGTACTTC.

This clonotype was recorded at least ten times. This sequence joins TRBV7-2 and TRBJ1-1, with no clear D. V was cut by 2 bases and J by 6 bases, with 10 bases left in between. The CDR3 contains 13 residues. Germline assignment: CDR1 SGHTA and CDR2 FQGNSA. The CDR3 DNA follows: TGTGCCAGCAGCTTATCTGGTAGTGCTGAAGCTTTCTTT. Amino acids: CASSLSGSAEAFF.

This clonotype has a handful of counts. The chain couples TRBV9 to TRBJ2-2; D is perhaps TRBD2 (6 bases). V was clipped by 3 bases and J by 2 bases, with 11 bases between them. This CDR3 has 15 residues. Germline-derived CDR1 and CDR2 are SGDLS and YYNGEE. The CDR3 bases are TGTGCCAGCAGCGACATCGGGACTAACACCGGGGAGCTGTTTTTT. This gives the protein CASSDIGTNTGELFF. The full variable domain, its missing parts supplied by reference TRBV9 and TRBJ2-2, is DSGVTQTPKHLITATGQRVTLRCSPRSGDLSVYWYQQSLDQGLQFLIQYYNGEERAKGNILERFSAQQFPDLHSELNLSSLELGDSALYFCASSDIGTNTGELFFGEGSRLTVL.

This clonotype was seen repeatedly, ten times or more. This sequence joins TRBV20-1 and TRBJ1-5, with 7 bases matching TRBD1. The CDR3 contains 13 residues. Germline values: CDR1 DFQATT, CDR2 SNEGSKA (reference sequence). The J segment lost 5 bases and the V segment lost 5 bases, leaving 6 bases of the junction unmatched. The CDR3 loop is CSASRQGDQPQHF. As DNA, the CDR3 is TGCAGTGCTTCAAGACAGGGCGATCAGCCCCAGCATTTT.

This clonotype was observed many times. This rearrangement joins TRBV12-3 or TRBV12-4 to TRBJ2-5; TRBD2 might be the D (5 bases). Trimming cost V 2 bases and J 5 bases, with 9 bases left between them. CDR3 length: 13 residues. This CDR3 is CASSLLAWETQYF. CDR3 bases: TGTGCCAGCAGTTTACTAGCATGGGAGACCCAGTACTTC.

The CDR3 nucleotides read TGTGCCAGCAGCCGGGACCCCGGTTCCCTCGAGCAGTACTTC. It is translated as CASSRDPGSLEQYF. The chain is built from TRBV16 and TRBJ2-7; D tentatively fits TRBD1 or TRBD2 (5 bases each). From germline, CDR1 is KGHSY and CDR2 FQNENV. This CDR3 is 14 amino acids long. The V end lost 4 bases, the J end lost 6 bases, and 16 bases lay between the germline ends.

This clonotype was picked up a small number of times. The chain has TRBV7-3 and TRBJ1-1; possibly TRBD1 for D (6 bases). Trimming removed 0 bases from V and 5 bases from J, with 10 bases in between. CDR1 and CDR2 from the germline V gene are SGHTA and FQGTGA. The CDR3 is 14 residues long. CDR3 in DNA: TGTGCCAGCAGCTTAACAGGGGGTGGAACTGAAGCTTTCTTT. It is translated as CASSLTGGGTEAFF.

This clonotype was found a few times. The chain carries TRBV6-2 or TRBV6-3 and TRBJ2-6; no clear D gene. The CDR3 totals 15 residues. Germline-derived CDR1 and CDR2 are MNHEY and SVGEGT. With 6 bases removed from V and 0 bases from J, the gap between germline ends came to 9 bases. The CDR3 loop reads CASSSRASGANVLTF. CDR3 bases: TGTGCCAGCAGCTCACGGGCCTCTGGGGCCAACGTCCTGACTTTC.

This clonotype was counted a few times. The rearrangement joins TRBV7-2 to TRBJ2-7; 8 nucleotides match TRBD1. Germline V CDR1 and CDR2: SGHTA, FQGNSA. V gave up 8 bases and J gave up 3 bases; unmatched junction bases: 12. This CDR3 spans 15 amino acids. The CDR3 DNA follows: TGTGCCAGCTCCCCGTGGGGAACAGGGGGCTACGAGCAGTACTTC. Translating it yields CASSPWGTGGYEQYF.

This clonotype came up a few times. V gene TRBV6-1 combines with J gene TRBJ2-2; either TRBD1 or TRBD2 may supply D (5 bases each). The CDR3 is made up of 16 amino acids. CDR1 MNHNS and CDR2 SASEGT come from the germline V gene. Trimming took off 7 bases at V and 3 bases at J, with 18 bases between the two ends. The CDR3 protein is CASKGSRDRHTGELFF. As DNA, the CDR3 is TGTGCCAGCAAAGGAAGTCGGGACCGCCACACCGGGGAGCTGTTTTTT.

This clonotype has a count of ten or more. V usage is TRBV11-2 and J usage is TRBJ2-4, with 12 bases aligning to TRBD2. The CDR3 is 19 residues long. The ends lost 0 bases at V and 0 bases at J; junction bases unmatched: 6. Per germline, CDR1 SGHAT and CDR2 FQNNGV. The CDR3 loop reads CASSLDSGLAGLAKNIQYF. DNA of the CDR3: TGTGCCAGCAGCTTAGATTCAGGACTAGCGGGACTAGCCAAAAACATTCAGTACTTC.

CDR3 loop: CASGTGGNLNTEAFF. CDR3 sequence (DNA): TGTGCCAGCGGGACAGGGGGAAATTTGAACACTGAAGCTTTCTTT. The chain links TRBV7-9 to TRBJ1-1; the match to TRBD1 covers 11 bases. The V and J ends lost 8 bases and 0 bases, in that order; junction bases with no gene match: 5. CDR1 SEHNR and CDR2 FQNEAQ come from the germline V gene (reference sequence). The CDR3 runs to 15 residues.

This chain uses TRBV5-1 with TRBJ2-5; a possible D gene is TRBD1 (5 bases). Trimming left V 0 bases short and J 2 bases short, with 8 bases between. This CDR3 has 14 residues. Germline V gene lookup returns CDR1 SGHRS and CDR2 YFSETQ. CDR3 bases: TGCGCCAGCAGCTTGGGGGGCAATCAAGAGACCCAGTACTTC. Protein sequence: CASSLGGNQETQYF.

This clonotype was seen at least ten times. V gene TRBV10-2 combines with J gene TRBJ2-7; D could derive from TRBD1 or TRBD2 (5 bases each). The CDR3 is made up of 15 amino acids. From germline, CDR1 is WSHSY and CDR2 SAAADI. Deletions cut 3 bases from V and 7 bases from J, with 19 bases between. The CDR3: CASSDPPGSSGEQYF. In DNA, the CDR3 is TGCGCCAGCAGTGATCCGCCAGGGTCTTCGGGGGAGCAGTACTTC.

The CDR3 protein is CASSLGRGPNSPLHF. For the CDR3, the DNA is TGTGCCAGCAGCCTCGGACGGGGGCCTAATTCACCCCTCCACTTT. This chain links TRBV7-9 with TRBJ1-6; D possibly corresponds to TRBD1 (6 bases). V was pared by 5 bases and J by 6 bases, with 14 bases between. CDR3 length: 15 amino acids. Looked up from germline, CDR1 is SEHNR and CDR2 is FQNEAQ (reference sequence).

This clonotype has ten or more counts. This rearrangement joins TRBV5-1 to TRBJ2-5, with 10 bases lining up with TRBD2. This CDR3 is built from 15 residues. CDR1 and CDR2 (germline): SGHRS, YFSETQ. The J segment lost 5 bases and the V segment lost 2 bases, leaving 6 bases of the junction unmatched. The CDR3 here is CASSFGTSGEETQYF. CDR3 in DNA: TGCGCCAGCAGCTTCGGTACTAGCGGGGAGGAGACCCAGTACTTC. Looking up the rest from reference TRBV5-1 and TRBJ2-5 gives the full variable domain: KAGVTQTPRYLIKTRGQQVTLSCSPISGHRSVSWYQQTPGQGLQFLFEYFSETQRNKGNFPGRFSGRQFSNSRSEMNVSTLELGDSALYLCASSFGTSGEETQYFGPGTRLLVL.

This clonotype showed up just a few times. The chain recombines TRBV28 with TRBJ2-7; tentative D call: TRBD2 (5 bases). Germline loops: CDR1 MDHEN, CDR2 SYDVKM. The length of the CDR3 is 10 residues. V was clipped by 10 bases and J by 8 bases, with 12 bases between them. The CDR3: CATNAGKQYF. The CDR3 nucleotides are TGTGCCACCAACGCCGGGAAGCAGTACTTC.

This clonotype was counted ten times or more. This rearrangement joins TRBV29-1 to TRBJ2-1; D might be TRBD1 (6 bases). CDR1 SQVTM and CDR2 ANQGSEA come from the germline V gene. This CDR3 spans 10 amino acids. V lost 6 bases to trimming and J lost 12 bases, with 12 bases between them. The CDR3 bases are TGCAGCGTCGTACAGGGTGTGCAGTTCTTC. Encoded protein: CSVVQGVQFF.

This clonotype has at least ten counts. The chain uses TRBV4-3 and TRBJ2-4; 7 positions match TRBD1. The CDR3 contains 17 residues. With V trimmed by 0 bases and J by 0 bases, 5 bases remained unmatched. Germline V lookup: CDR1 LGHNA, CDR2 YSLEER. CDR3 amino acids: CASSQDHGTVAKNIQYF. The CDR3 DNA reads TGCGCCAGCAGCCAAGATCACGGGACAGTAGCCAAAAACATTCAGTACTTC.

There are a few counts of this clonotype. The chain uses TRBV28 and TRBJ1-2, with 11 bases identical to TRBD1. CDR3 size: 14 residues. V dropped 4 bases and J dropped 5; count of bases not matched to a gene: 3. Germline loops: CDR1 MDHEN, CDR2 SYDVKM. CDR3 amino acids: CASSSGTGGYGYTF. In DNA form, the CDR3 reads TGTGCCAGCAGTTCTGGGACAGGGGGTTATGGCTACACCTTC.

About this clonotype: The junction departs from the called germline gene at one end, perhaps through a read error. The rearrangement links TRBV4-1 to TRBJ1-4; no clear D gene. This CDR3 is 15 amino acids long. Per germline, CDR1 MGHRA and CDR2 YSYEKL. The CDR3 is CASSQVSPTNEKLFF. CDR3 nucleotides: TGCGCCAGCAGCCAAGTAAGCCCAACCAATGAAAAACTGTTTTTT.

This clonotype was detected ten times or more. The rearrangement links TRBV20-1 to TRBJ2-4; TRBD2 matches 7 bases. CDR3 size: 18 residues. Germline-derived CDR1 and CDR2 are DFQATT and SNEGSKA (reference sequence). The trim removed 6 bases at V and 3 bases at J, leaving 20 bases unmatched. The CDR3: CSARAGVVYSGLKNIQYF. CDR3 in DNA: TGCAGTGCAAGGGCGGGGGTGGTGTACAGCGGCCTCAAAAACATTCAGTACTTC.

V usage is TRBV20-1 and J usage is TRBJ2-2; TRBD1 matches at 7 bases. V gave up 5 bases and J gave up 3 bases; unmatched junction bases: 9. The CDR3 runs to 15 residues. Germline lookup yields CDR1 DFQATT and CDR2 SNEGSKA (reference sequence). The CDR3 DNA follows: TGCAGTGCTCCGGGGACAGTCAGGGACACCGGGGAGCTGTTTTTT. It yields the protein CSAPGTVRDTGELFF.

The chain recombines TRBV13 with TRBJ2-5; 9 nucleotides match TRBD2. Trimming removed 5 bases from V and 3 bases from J; junction bases left unmatched: 4. CDR3 length: 14 residues. Germline-derived CDR1 and CDR2 are PRHDT and FYEKMQ (reference sequence). The CDR3 bases are TGTGCCAGCAGCACCGTAGCGGGGGAAGAGACCCAGTACTTC. Translation: CASSTVAGEETQYF.

This clonotype appeared many times. CDR3 bases: TGTGCCAGCAGCTTAACCGTTACAGGGGGAAGATATGGCTACACCTTC. Protein product: CASSLTVTGGRYGYTF. The rearrangement joins TRBV7-2 to TRBJ1-2; 8 positions agree with TRBD1. The CDR3 spans 16 residues. Germline assignment: CDR1 SGHTA and CDR2 FQGNSA. Germline trimming cut 2 bases from V and 5 bases from J; bases unmatched to any gene: 10.

This clonotype occurred a few times. The V and J genes are TRBV11-2 and TRBJ2-5; 7 bases line up with TRBD2. This CDR3 spans 13 amino acids. V lost 8 bases and J lost 5; bases outside the gene matches: 8. Germline CDR1 reads SGHAT; CDR2 reads FQNNGV. CDR3 nucleotides: TGTGCCAGCGGGTTAAGGGGAGGGGAGACCCAGTACTTC. Encoded protein: CASGLRGGETQYF.

The chain recombines TRBV18 with TRBJ2-5; D ambiguous. Deletions cut 0 bases from V and 1 base from J, with 3 bases between. The CDR3 loop spans 13 amino acids. Germline CDR1 is KGHSH and CDR2 is LQKENI. In DNA, the CDR3 is TGTGCCAGCTCACCACCGTTCCAAGAGACCCAGTACTTC. Residues: CASSPPFQETQYF.

This rearrangement joins TRBV28 to TRBJ2-4; 8 nucleotides align to TRBD1. The CDR3 spans 14 residues. The V gene end was trimmed by 5 bases and the J gene end by 1 base; junction bases not matched to a gene: 1. CDR1 is MDHEN and CDR2 is SYDVKM in the germline V gene. DNA of the CDR3: TGTGCCAGCAGTCGACAGGGGGCCAAAAACATTCAGTACTTC. Encoded protein: CASSRQGAKNIQYF.